The rows below give T cell receptor beta chains drawn from one sample of a study of identical twins. TCRdb re-analysed the 5' RACE reads in MiXCR, keeping a single row per CDR3 protein. The sample records some 300,000 distinct CDR3 sequences, 9% to 15% being singletons. The data were also submitted as part of a second study, on yellow fever vaccine responses in identical twins.

The sequenced sample consisted of CD8+ T cells sorted from blood. These TCRs come from a young woman in good health. Both conserved end residues are part of each CDR3. The D gene is left open where the match is weak. Clone sizes are given selectively: once, few, many, or a class where the clone is expanded.

clone_size	d_call	v_call	j_call	cdr3_aa	cdr3_nt
few	TRBD1	TRBV28	TRBJ1-1	CASKGGQGRGTEAFF	TGTGCCAGCAAGGGTGGACAGGGTCGGGGCACTGAAGCTTTCTTT
few	NA	TRBV15	TRBJ1-1	CATSPRGENTEAFF	TGTGCCACCAGCCCGCGCGGGGAGAACACTGAAGCTTTCTTT
few	TRBD1	TRBV12-5	TRBJ1-2	CASGLMTGGGYTF	TGTGCTAGTGGTTTGATGACAGGGGGAGGCTACACCTTC
few	NA	TRBV6-2/TRBV6-3	TRBJ2-1	CASCQMGDLEQFF	TGTGCCAGCTGCCAAATGGGCGACTTAGAGCAGTTCTTC
few	TRBD1	TRBV6-5	TRBJ2-4	CASSWTGATGDIQYF	TGTGCCAGCAGTTGGACAGGGGCGACAGGGGACATTCAGTACTTC
NA	NA	TRBV4-1	TRBJ1-2	CASSQGTLSNYGYTF	TGCGCCAGCAGCCAAGGAACATTATCGAACTATGGCTACACCTTC
many	NA	TRBV12-3/TRBV12-4	TRBJ1-3	CASSSDWQWIYF	TGTGCCAGCAGCAGCGACTGGCAGTGGATATATTTT
few	TRBD2	TRBV3-1	TRBJ2-1	CASSQAPGLADNEQFF	TGTGCCAGCAGCCAAGCCCCGGGACTAGCGGACAATGAGCAGTTCTTC
few	TRBD2	TRBV3-1	TRBJ2-3	CASSQLSGGDTDTQYF	TGTGCCAGCAGCCAACTTAGCGGGGGGGACACAGATACGCAGTATTTT
few	NA	TRBV28	TRBJ2-2	CAAAGAGELFF	TGTGCCGCCGCTGGGGCCGGGGAGCTGTTTTTT
NA	TRBD2	TRBV6-4	TRBJ2-3	CASSDSPGLAGDTDTQYF	TGTGCCAGCAGTGACAGCCCGGGACTAGCGGGAGACACAGATACGCAGTATTTT
NA	NA	TRBV11-1	TRBJ2-1	CASSLNSGAEQFF	TGTGCCAGCAGCTTAAACTCCGGGGCTGAGCAGTTCTTC
few	NA	TRBV7-2	TRBJ2-1	CASSLRARGNEQFF	TGTGCCAGCAGCTTAAGGGCCCGGGGAAATGAGCAGTTCTTC
few	NA	TRBV7-9	TRBJ1-1	CASSPPTGYGSSEAFF	TGTGCCAGCAGCCCCCCGACCGGGTACGGCAGTTCGGAAGCTTTCTTT
NA	NA	TRBV19	TRBJ2-4	CASSLIGDIQYF	TGTGCCAGTAGTCTGATTGGGGACATTCAGTACTTC
few	NA	TRBV4-1	TRBJ2-5	CASSQDPASETQYF	TGCGCCAGCAGCCAAGATCCGGCTTCTGAGACCCAGTACTTC
NA	NA	TRBV7-9	TRBJ2-2	CASSLTELGGGGELFF	TGTGCCAGCAGCTTAACCGAGCTGGGAGGAGGCGGGGAGCTGTTTTTT
NA	NA	TRBV20-1	TRBJ2-5	CSARGLSAETQYF	TGCAGTGCCAGAGGACTCTCGGCAGAGACCCAGTACTTC
NA	NA	TRBV7-9	TRBJ2-1	CASSDTVQYEQFF	TGTGCCAGCAGCGACACCGTCCAATATGAGCAGTTCTTC
few	NA	TRBV7-9	TRBJ1-1	CASHQTGETEAFF	TGTGCCAGCCACCAAACGGGGGAGACTGAAGCTTTCTTT
NA	TRBD1	TRBV13	TRBJ2-3	CASSLGTGPGDTQYF	TGTGCCAGCAGCCTCGGGACAGGGCCCGGAGATACGCAGTATTTT
few	NA	TRBV4-1	TRBJ1-1	CASSQVLVFTNTEAFF	TGCGCCAGCAGCCAAGTTTTGGTATTTACGAACACTGAAGCTTTCTTT
NA	TRBD2	TRBV5-1	TRBJ2-3	CASSTTSAPATDTQYF	TGCGCCAGCAGCACTACTAGCGCCCCCGCCACAGATACGCAGTATTTT
few	NA	TRBV7-9	TRBJ2-7	CASSPSQGPEAREQYF	TGTGCCAGCAGCCCCAGCCAGGGTCCTGAGGCTAGAGAGCAGTACTTC
NA	NA	TRBV2	TRBJ2-2	CASSEVVTTNTGELFF	TGTGCCAGCAGTGAAGTGGTGACAACCAACACCGGGGAGCTGTTTTTT
many	TRBD2	TRBV12-3/TRBV12-4	TRBJ2-5	CASSQAGGQETQYF	TGTGCCAGCAGTCAAGCGGGGGGGCAAGAGACCCAGTACTTC
NA	NA	TRBV7-9	TRBJ2-3	CASPGSTDTQYF	TGTGCCAGCCCGGGTAGCACAGATACGCAGTATTTT
NA	NA	TRBV7-8	TRBJ2-1	CASSHIGFEQFF	TGTGCCAGCAGCCACATAGGGTTTGAGCAGTTCTTC
few	TRBD2	TRBV20-1	TRBJ2-5	CSAELAGYPETQYF	TGCAGTGCCGAGCTAGCGGGTTATCCGGAGACCCAGTACTTC
few	TRBD1	TRBV19	TRBJ1-1	CASKLGQDNTEAFF	TGTGCCAGTAAACTAGGACAGGACAACACTGAAGCTTTCTTT
NA	NA	TRBV24-1	TRBJ2-2	CATSDFRGTGELFF	TGTGCCACCAGTGATTTTCGGGGGACCGGGGAGCTGTTTTTT
NA	NA	TRBV10-2	TRBJ1-1	CASSEAPGPNTEAFF	TGCGCCAGCAGTGAGGCCCCGGGCCCTAACACTGAAGCTTTCTTT
NA	TRBD1	TRBV12-3/TRBV12-4	TRBJ1-2	CASSLRGPRYGYTF	TGTGCCAGCAGTTTAAGGGGGCCGCGGTATGGCTACACCTTC
few	NA	TRBV27	TRBJ1-4	CASSPRDGNNEKLFF	TGTGCCAGCAGTCCTCGGGACGGCAATAATGAAAAACTGTTTTTT
few	NA	TRBV9	TRBJ1-1	CASSKGPEAFF	TGTGCCAGCAGCAAAGGGCCTGAAGCTTTCTTT
many	NA	TRBV28	TRBJ2-7	CASSLAQGFYEQYF	TGTGCCAGCAGTTTAGCCCAGGGTTTCTACGAGCAGTACTTC
few	NA	TRBV28	TRBJ2-2	CASSSPGGIGELFF	TGTGCCAGCAGTTCCCCGGGGGGCATCGGGGAGCTGTTTTTT
few	NA	TRBV27	TRBJ2-7	CASSRDPFLYEQYF	TGTGCCAGCAGCCGGGACCCATTCCTTTACGAGCAGTACTTC
few	NA	TRBV20-1	TRBJ2-7	CSAKDRNDYEQYF	TGCAGTGCCAAAGACAGAAATGACTACGAGCAGTACTTC
many	NA	TRBV24-1	TRBJ2-1	CATSDFADSIYNEQFF	TGTGCCACCAGTGATTTTGCGGACAGCATATACAATGAGCAGTTCTTC
many	NA	TRBV25-1	TRBJ1-4	CASSESLEKLFF	TGTGCCAGCAGTGAATCCCTAGAAAAACTGTTTTTT
NA	NA	TRBV3-1	TRBJ1-5	CASSPAWGSNQPQHF	TGTGCCAGCAGCCCGGCGTGGGGAAGCAATCAGCCCCAGCATTTT
NA	NA	TRBV7-9	TRBJ2-1	CASHGVREYEQFF	TGTGCCAGTCACGGTGTCAGGGAGTATGAGCAGTTCTTC
NA	NA	TRBV7-9	TRBJ2-7	CASSRGDRSYEQYF	TGTGCCAGCAGTCGGGGGGACAGGTCCTACGAGCAGTACTTC
NA	TRBD2	TRBV29-1	TRBJ2-1	CSVESGGGAAEQFF	TGCAGCGTTGAGTCCGGCGGGGGGGCCGCTGAGCAGTTCTTC
few	NA	TRBV20-1	TRBJ2-7	CSARDFEGGEQYF	TGCAGTGCCAGGGACTTCGAAGGAGGTGAGCAGTACTTC
many	NA	TRBV27	TRBJ2-1	CASSLLGGLTSYNEQFF	TGTGCCAGCAGTTTATTGGGGGGACTCACCTCCTACAATGAGCAGTTCTTC
NA	NA	TRBV4-1	TRBJ2-5	CASSQDLADQETQYF	TGCGCCAGCAGCCAAGATCTGGCGGATCAAGAGACCCAGTACTTC
NA	NA	TRBV10-2	TRBJ2-1	CASSESLSSHEQFF	TGCGCCAGCAGTGAGTCGCTTAGCTCCCATGAGCAGTTCTTC
few	TRBD2	TRBV20-1	TRBJ2-3	CSASRASSGSTDTQYF	TGCAGTGCTAGTCGGGCTTCTAGCGGGAGCACAGATACGCAGTATTTT
NA	NA	TRBV20-1	TRBJ1-2	CSAYRANYGYTF	TGCAGTGCCTACAGAGCTAACTATGGCTACACCTTC